Detailed here is one T cell receptor beta chain. Its antigen is unidentified. This sample is part of a study of cytomegalovirus exposure and HLA in healthy donors. Regarding the study as a whole: When analyzed later, the rates of TCR association showed variation by HLA locus, with DRB1 the most and HLA-C the fewest. In a later analysis, an Asian-associated ancestry cluster reportedly showed fewer N-insertions than the 666-donor mean.

Germline CDR1 reads KGHSH; CDR2 reads LQKENI. This CDR3 comprises 15 residues. V was cut by 5 bases and J by 3 bases, with 16 bases left in between. 13 Jbeta primers and 60 Vbeta primers were used for the PCR. Produced via immunoSEQ multiplex PCR; TCRdb's table is partial and in-frame only. This sample's table has about 130,000 clones. The receptor's source is a man aged 18 to 29 in good health and CMV-seronegative. The sequencing input was PBMCs. The chain is built from TRBV18 and TRBJ2-5; tentatively, D is TRBD1 (6 bases). The CDR3: CASSSATGLEETQYF. CDR3 bases: TGTGCCAGCTCATCCGCTACAGGGTTGGAAGAGACCCAGTACTTC.